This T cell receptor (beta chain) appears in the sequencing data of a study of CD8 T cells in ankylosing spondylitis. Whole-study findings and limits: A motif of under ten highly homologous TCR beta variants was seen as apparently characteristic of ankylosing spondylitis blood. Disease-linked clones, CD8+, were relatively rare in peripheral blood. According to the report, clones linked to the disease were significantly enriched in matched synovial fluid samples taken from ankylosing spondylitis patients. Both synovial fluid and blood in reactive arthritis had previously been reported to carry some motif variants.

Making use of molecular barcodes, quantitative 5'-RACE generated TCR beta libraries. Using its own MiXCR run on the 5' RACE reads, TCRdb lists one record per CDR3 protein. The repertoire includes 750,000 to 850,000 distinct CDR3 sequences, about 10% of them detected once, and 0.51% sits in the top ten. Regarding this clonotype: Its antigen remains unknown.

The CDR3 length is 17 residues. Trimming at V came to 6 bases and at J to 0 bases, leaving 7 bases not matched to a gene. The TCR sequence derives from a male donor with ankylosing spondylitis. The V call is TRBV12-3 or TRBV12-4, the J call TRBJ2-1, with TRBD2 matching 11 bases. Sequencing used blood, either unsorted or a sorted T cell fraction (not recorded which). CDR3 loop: CASRPTSGGLSYNEQFF. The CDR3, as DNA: TGTGCCAGCAGGCCCACTAGCGGGGGACTCTCCTACAATGAGCAGTTCTTC.